The text below deals with one TCR beta chain. Its cognate antigen is unknown. This record belongs to a study of radiotherapy plus CTLA-4 blockade in lung cancer. Study context: Roughly 17% of enrolled patients responded objectively, and approximately 34% had disease control. Study-level points and caveats: Reports state that early shifts in blood T cell clones, with interferon-beta, best predicted response. Subsequent to radiotherapy plus ipilimumab, tumor-derived TCR clones underwent expansion in blood.

Profiled with immunoSEQ multiplex PCR; TCRdb holds only in-frame clones, not every one. The profile shows roughly 50,000 clones, roughly 84% of them singletons. Trimming took off 0 bases at V and 7 bases at J, with 19 bases between the two ends. This CDR3 contains 17 residues. Germline values: CDR1 SGHTA, CDR2 FQGNSA. Each patient with chemo-refractory metastatic non-small-cell lung cancer was treated with focal radiation plus CTLA-4 blockade using ipilimumab. This chain uses TRBV7-2 with TRBJ2-4; tentatively, D is TRBD1 (6 bases). This clonotype was sampled from a human donor with non-small cell lung cancer whose response to radiotherapy plus ipilimumab could not be evaluated. The sample was peripheral blood, taken from a patient treated with radiotherapy plus ipilimumab. CDR3 region: CASSLAASSRGNNIQYF. CDR3 sequence (DNA): TGTGCCAGCAGCTTAGCAGCTAGCTCTAGGGGGAATAACATTCAGTACTTC.